Following are 21 T cell receptor beta chains from one sample sequenced in a study of blood T cell repertoires in COVID-19. Only in-frame clones appear in the TCRdb table, and some are missing; sequencing was by immunoSEQ multiplex PCR. The sample carries about 200,000 clones, 80% recorded once. The sequencing input was peripheral blood. The receptors shown here come from a woman in her seventies with acute or convalescent COVID-19.

The genes are TRBV5-8 and TRBJ2-7; D possibly corresponds to TRBD2 (6 bases). The V gene's germline CDR1 is SGHTS and CDR2 YDEGEE. The V gene lost 0 bases and the J gene lost 3 bases, with 10 bases spanning the gap. The CDR3 covers 14 residues. The CDR3 DNA sequence: TGTGCCAGCAGCTTGGCGGGACTGTACTACGAGCAGTACTTC. The encoded protein is CASSLAGLYYEQYF.

The chain is built from TRBV2 and TRBJ2-1; TRBD1 matches 9 bases. Germline V gives CDR1 SNHLY, CDR2 FYNNEI. Losses at the gene ends were 8 bases for V and 15 bases for J; bases not matched to a gene: 23. CDR3 length: 16 residues. Here the CDR3 reads CASAQSRTGAGMLRFF. The DNA for the CDR3 is TGTGCCAGCGCCCAAAGTAGGACAGGGGCGGGTATGTTGCGGTTCTTC.

This clone showed up just once. For the CDR3, the DNA is TGTGCCAGCAGCGCCTATGAACAGGACCCCTACAATGAGCAGTTCTTC. Encoded protein: CASSAYEQDPYNEQFF. V is TRBV9 and J is TRBJ2-1; maybe TRBD1 (5 bases). The CDR3 length is 16 residues. Between the trimmed V and J ends, which lost 3 bases and 2 bases, there was a span of 15 bases. Germline V CDR1 and CDR2: SGDLS, YYNGEE.

This clone is a singleton in its sample. The chain employs TRBV12-3 or TRBV12-4 and TRBJ2-2; 8 bases match TRBD2. The CDR3 covers 13 residues. Germline trimming cut 7 bases from V and 6 bases from J; bases unmatched to any gene: 4. In DNA form, the CDR3 reads TGTGCCAGCACGGGAGGGCCTTCCGGGGAGCTGTTTTTT. Translating it yields CASTGGPSGELFF.

This rearrangement joins TRBV24-1 to TRBJ1-3, with D uncertain. The CDR3 consists of 12 residues. Germline V gene lookup returns CDR1 KGHDR and CDR2 SFDVKD. V was cut by 4 bases and J by 5 bases, with 5 bases left in between. The CDR3 DNA follows: TGTGCCACCAGTGACACTCGAAACACCATATATTTT. This sequence encodes CATSDTRNTIYF.

The rearrangement links TRBV3-1 (or the pseudogene TRBV3-2) to TRBJ1-4; 7 nucleotides align to TRBD1. CDR1 LGHDT and CDR2 YNNKEL come from the germline V gene (reference sequence). V was clipped by 4 bases and J by 4 bases; unmatched bases: 6. The CDR3 spans 15 residues. CDR3 loop: CASSPTGAVNEKLFF. In DNA, the CDR3 is TGTGCCAGCAGCCCTACAGGGGCGGTTAATGAAAAACTGTTTTTT.

This clone was detected only a few times. The chain couples TRBV7-6 to TRBJ2-1; 10 nucleotides align to TRBD2. Per the germline V gene, CDR1 is SGHVS and CDR2 is FNYEAQ. J was trimmed by 12 bases and V by 1 base; bases with no gene match: 9. The CDR3 is 15 residues long. CDR3 nucleotides: TGTGCCAGCAGCTTAGGGGAGGCTAGCGGGAGCGGGCAGTTCTTC. Its translation: CASSLGEASGSGQFF.

This sequence joins TRBV3-1 (or the pseudogene TRBV3-2) and TRBJ1-6; possible D gene TRBD1, 5 bases. The germline gives CDR1 LGHDT, CDR2 YNNKEL (reference sequence). Trimming took off 4 bases at V and 0 bases at J, with 10 bases between the two ends. This CDR3 spans 16 amino acids. The DNA of the CDR3 is TGTGCCAGCAGCCCCCACAGGAGCTCCTATAATTCACCCCTCCACTTT. Its protein product is CASSPHRSSYNSPLHF.

The J gene is TRBJ2-5, the V gene TRBV18; D is undetermined. Per germline, CDR1 KGHSH and CDR2 LQKENI. There are 17 residues in the CDR3. The V end was cut by 2 bases, the J end by 5 bases, with 21 bases between. CDR3 DNA: TGTGCCAGCTCACCAAACCCACCCCGAGCGACTTTGGAGACCCAGTACTTC. Translated, it gives CASSPNPPRATLETQYF. The complete variable domain, with remaining parts taken from reference TRBV18 and TRBJ2-5, reads NAGVMQNPRHLVRRRGQEARLRCSPMKGHSHVYWYRQLPEEGLKFMVYLQKENIIDESGMPKERFSAEFPKEGPSILRIQQVVRGDSAAYFCASSPNPPRATLETQYFGPGTRLLVL.

This clone was observed a handful of times. The chain uses TRBV6-5 and TRBJ1-2; 9 bases match TRBD1. Trimming cost V 6 bases and J 0 bases; bases outside gene matches: 2. Germline assignment: CDR1 MNHEY and CDR2 SVGAGI. The CDR3 extends over 14 amino acids. DNA for the CDR3: TGTGCCAGCAGACGGGACAGGGCTAACTATGGCTACACCTTC. Residues: CASRRDRANYGYTF.

This clone was observed a handful of times. V is TRBV14 and J is TRBJ2-1, with 11 positions matching TRBD2. Trimming removed 1 base from V and 6 bases from J; junction bases left unmatched: 5. The length of the CDR3 is 16 residues. Germline V gene sequence: CDR1 SGHDN, CDR2 FVKESK. CDR3 protein: CASSQGSLAGGNEQFF. CDR3 DNA sequence: TGTGCCAGCAGCCAAGGCTCGCTAGCGGGAGGCAATGAGCAGTTCTTC.

The J gene is TRBJ2-5, the V gene TRBV25-1; 9 bases are a match to TRBD2. V gave up 10 bases and J gave up 5 bases; unmatched junction bases: 11. The CDR3 length is 14 residues. Germline CDR1 MGHDK, CDR2 SYGVNS. CDR3 coding DNA: TGTGCCACCGAGGCGGGGGGGGGCTATGAGACCCAGTACTTC. The encoded protein is CATEAGGGYETQYF.

This clone turned up a few times. This chain links TRBV19 with TRBJ2-6, with D possibly matching TRBD2 (5 bases). Germline CDR1 LNHDA, CDR2 SQIVND (reference sequence). The ends were cut back, 2 bases at V and 1 base at J, with 9 bases in the middle. This CDR3 has 16 residues. CDR3 coding DNA: TGTGCCAGTAGTATACTGGGCGGGTCTGGGGCCAACGTCCTGACTTTC. This encodes CASSILGGSGANVLTF.

The genes are TRBV30 and TRBJ2-2; 8 positions match TRBD2. The CDR3 is made up of 13 amino acids. V gave up 3 bases and J gave up 6 bases; unmatched junction bases: 3. From germline, CDR1 is GTSNPN and CDR2 SVGIG (reference sequence). The CDR3 protein is CAWRGLVPGELFF. The CDR3 nucleotides read TGTGCCTGGAGGGGACTAGTTCCCGGGGAGCTGTTTTTT.

There are a few counts of this clone. This rearrangement joins TRBV19 to TRBJ2-4, with a possible D match to TRBD1 (6 bases). This CDR3 comprises 14 residues. Trimming shortened V by 5 bases and J by 2 bases, and 10 bases separated the two germline ends. Germline values: CDR1 LNHDA, CDR2 SQIVND (reference sequence). In DNA form, the CDR3 reads TGTGCCAGTAGTCACAGGGTGACCAAAAACATTCAGTACTTC. As protein: CASSHRVTKNIQYF.

The J gene is TRBJ2-5, the V gene TRBV7-2; D not certain. The CDR3 covers 13 residues. Trimming took off 3 bases at V and 4 bases at J, with 9 bases between the two ends. Germline V lookup: CDR1 SGHTA, CDR2 FQGNSA. DNA of the CDR3: TGTGCCAGCAGCTTGGTGGGCCTAGAGACCCAGTACTTC. It yields the protein CASSLVGLETQYF.

The chain joins TRBV10-3 to TRBJ1-6; no reliable D call. V dropped 6 bases and J dropped 11 bases, with 14 bases sitting between them. This CDR3 has 13 residues. Germline assignment: CDR1 ENHRY and CDR2 SYGVKD. CDR3 DNA sequence: TGTGCCATCAGCCCCGGGTCCGCCGCACCCCTCCACTTT. This sequence encodes CAISPGSAAPLHF.

CDR3: CASAGGPRNEQFF. The DNA of the CDR3 is TGTGCCAGCGCGGGAGGGCCGAGGAATGAGCAGTTCTTC. The chain recombines TRBV27 with TRBJ2-1; 9 bases agree with TRBD2. V gave up 8 bases and J gave up 7 bases; unmatched junction bases: 6. The CDR3 is 13 amino acids. In germline, CDR1 is MNHEY, CDR2 SMNVEV (reference sequence).

This clone appeared once. The chain employs TRBV24-1 and TRBJ1-5; D gene ambiguous. CDR3 length: 14 residues. Germline V gene lookup returns CDR1 KGHDR and CDR2 SFDVKD. Trimming took 5 bases from V and 1 from J, leaving 8 bases between them. The CDR3 is CATSVETSNQPQHF. The CDR3, as DNA: TGTGCCACCAGTGTTGAAACAAGCAATCAGCCCCAGCATTTT.

This chain joins TRBV3-1 (or the pseudogene TRBV3-2) and TRBJ2-7, with 7 bases that match TRBD1. The CDR3 has 13 amino acids. The V gene's germline CDR1 is LGHDT and CDR2 YNNKEL (reference sequence). The J segment lost 6 bases and the V segment lost 1 base, leaving 3 bases of the junction unmatched. CDR3 residues: CASSQGSGGEQYF. CDR3 sequence (DNA): TGTGCCAGCAGCCAAGGTTCAGGGGGCGAGCAGTACTTC.

This clone was counted once. The chain carries TRBV2 and TRBJ1-2, with 9 bases matching TRBD1. The CDR3 is made up of 15 amino acids. With 8 bases clipped from V and 1 base from J, the junction kept 8 bases outside the gene matches. CDR1 and CDR2 from the germline V gene are SNHLY and FYNNEI. CDR3 sequence: CASCRDRALNYGYTF. CDR3 DNA: TGTGCCAGCTGCCGGGACAGGGCCCTTAACTATGGCTACACCTTC.